There are a few counts of the clone carrying this TCR beta chain. Its target is unknown. TCRdb's copy holds only in-frame clones and misses some; the assay was immunoSEQ multiplex PCR. The sample has about 93,000 clones; 85% to 95% are singletons. V lost 5 bases, J lost 4 bases, and 1 base stayed unmatched. The CDR3 is 12 residues long. Germline-derived CDR1 and CDR2 are MNHEY and SVGAGI. The sample is drawn from a study of OX40 agonist ivuxolimab in advanced cancers. Study as a whole: Aged about 23 to 90 with a mean of approximately 60 years, they were around 79% male.

Study results and caveats: CD4+ and CD8+ blood T cells expanded clonally by week 6 at 0.1 to 3.0 mg/kg.

The sampling schedule covered blood at baseline, cycle 4 day 1, and cycle 7 day 1. V usage is TRBV6-5 and J usage is TRBJ1-2; 7 positions match TRBD1. Sequenced here: CD4+ or CD8+ T cells sorted from blood, sampled in a trial of the OX40 agonist ivuxolimab. The origin of this receptor is an adult with an advanced solid tumor such as melanoma, head and neck, liver or kidney cancer. CDR3 region: CASSTGAYGYTF. The CDR3, as DNA: TGTGCCAGCAGTACAGGGGCCTATGGCTACACCTTC.